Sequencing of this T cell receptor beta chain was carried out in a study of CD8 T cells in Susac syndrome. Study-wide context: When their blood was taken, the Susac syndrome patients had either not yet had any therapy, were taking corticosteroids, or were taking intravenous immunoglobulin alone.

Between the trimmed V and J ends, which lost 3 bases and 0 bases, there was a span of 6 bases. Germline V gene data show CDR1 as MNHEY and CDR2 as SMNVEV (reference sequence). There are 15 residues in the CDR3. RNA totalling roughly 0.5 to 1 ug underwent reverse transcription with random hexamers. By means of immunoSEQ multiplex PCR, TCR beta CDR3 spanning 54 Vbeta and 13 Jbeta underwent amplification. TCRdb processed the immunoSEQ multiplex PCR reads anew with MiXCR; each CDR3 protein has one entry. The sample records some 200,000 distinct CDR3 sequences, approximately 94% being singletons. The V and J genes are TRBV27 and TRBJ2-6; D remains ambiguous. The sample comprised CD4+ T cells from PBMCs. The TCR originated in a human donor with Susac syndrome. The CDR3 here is CASSFFSSGANVLTF. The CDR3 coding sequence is TGTGCCAGCAGTTTTTTCAGCTCTGGGGCCAACGTCCTGACTTTC. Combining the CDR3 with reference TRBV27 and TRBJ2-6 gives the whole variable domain EAQVTQNPRYLITVTGKKLTVTCSQNMNHEYMSWYRQDPGLGLRQIYYSMNVEVTDKGDVPEGYKVSRKEKRNFPLILESPSPNQTSLYFCASSFFSSGANVLTFGAGSRLTVL.